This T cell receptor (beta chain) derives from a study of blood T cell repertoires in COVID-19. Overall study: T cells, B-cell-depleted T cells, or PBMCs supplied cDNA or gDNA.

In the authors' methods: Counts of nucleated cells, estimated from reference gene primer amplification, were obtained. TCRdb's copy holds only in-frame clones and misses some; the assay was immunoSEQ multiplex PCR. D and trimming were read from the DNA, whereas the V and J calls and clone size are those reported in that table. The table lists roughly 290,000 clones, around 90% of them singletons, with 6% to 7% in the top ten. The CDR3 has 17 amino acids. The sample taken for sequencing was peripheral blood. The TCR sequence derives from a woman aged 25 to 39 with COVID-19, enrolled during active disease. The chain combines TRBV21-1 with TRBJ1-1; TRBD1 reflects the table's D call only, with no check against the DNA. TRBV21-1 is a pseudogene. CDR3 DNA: TGTGCCAGCAGCAACACTGGACAGGGGGCTACGAACACTGAAGCTTTCTTT. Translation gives CASSNTGQGATNTEAFF.